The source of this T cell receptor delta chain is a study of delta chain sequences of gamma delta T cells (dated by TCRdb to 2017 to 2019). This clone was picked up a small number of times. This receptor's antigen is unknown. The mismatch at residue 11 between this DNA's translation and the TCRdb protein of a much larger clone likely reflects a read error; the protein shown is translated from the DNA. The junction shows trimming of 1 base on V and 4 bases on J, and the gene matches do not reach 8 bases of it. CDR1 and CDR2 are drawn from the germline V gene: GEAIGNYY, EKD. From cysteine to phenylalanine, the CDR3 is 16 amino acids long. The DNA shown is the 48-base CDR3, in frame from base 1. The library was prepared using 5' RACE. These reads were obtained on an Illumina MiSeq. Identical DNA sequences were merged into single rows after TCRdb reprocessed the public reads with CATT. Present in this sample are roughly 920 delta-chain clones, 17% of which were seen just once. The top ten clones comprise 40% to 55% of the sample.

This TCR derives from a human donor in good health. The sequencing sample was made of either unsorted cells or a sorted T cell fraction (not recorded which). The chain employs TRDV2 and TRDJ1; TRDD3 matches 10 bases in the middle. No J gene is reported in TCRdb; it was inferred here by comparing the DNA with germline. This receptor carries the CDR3 CACDTLTLGDNDKLIF. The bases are TGTGCCTGTGACACTCTGACTCTGGGGGATAACGATAAACTCATCTTT.